The 30 T cell receptor beta chains presented below share a single source sample, sequenced in a study of T-cell reconstitution after alpha-beta-depleted transplantation in children. Preparation of the TCRbeta library used unique molecular identifiers. MiXCR was run by TCRdb on the PCR reads, yielding one entry per CDR3 protein. This sample has some 400,000 distinct CDR3 sequences, with 20% found just once. Sample: PBMCs from the stem cell graft donor, taken from the stem cell graft. The receptor set was obtained from a human donor who donated a stem cell graft to a child with acute myeloid leukemia.

This clonotype occurred many times. The J gene is TRBJ2-5, the V gene TRBV12-3 or TRBV12-4, with 10 bases fitting TRBD2. The CDR3 loop spans 15 amino acids. Trimming cost V 4 bases and J 4 bases; bases outside gene matches: 6. CDR3 amino acids: CASSSGLAGVETQYF. The DNA of the CDR3 is TGTGCCAGCAGTTCGGGTCTAGCGGGAGTAGAGACCCAGTACTTC.

The genes are TRBV5-1 and TRBJ2-7; 8 bases line up with TRBD1. Germline CDR1 reads SGHRS; CDR2 reads YFSETQ. The V and J ends lost 4 bases and 5 bases, in that order; junction bases with no gene match: 20. The CDR3 is 18 residues long. The CDR3, as DNA: TGCGCCAGCAGCCCATACGCCCGGGGACAGGTGGCCGTGAACGAGCAGTACTTC. This sequence encodes CASSPYARGQVAVNEQYF.

The chain links TRBV12-3 or TRBV12-4 to TRBJ2-5, with D unclear. V lost 0 bases and J 5 bases, leaving 10 bases between the germline ends. CDR3 size: 14 residues. The CDR3 coding sequence is TGTGCCAGCAGTTTAGCGATCCAGTACGAGACCCAGTACTTC. It specifies CASSLAIQYETQYF.

This chain uses TRBV7-2 with TRBJ2-7, with D maybe TRBD1 (5 bases). Germline CDR1 is SGHTA and CDR2 is FQGNSA. CDR3 length: 14 amino acids. Deletions cut 1 base from V and 6 bases from J, with 13 bases between. The CDR3 DNA follows: TGTGCCAGCAGCTTAGGGACACAAGCCCTCGAGCAGTACTTC. It specifies CASSLGTQALEQYF.

This clonotype has just a few counts. J is TRBJ2-3 and V is TRBV5-1; tentatively, D is TRBD2 (5 bases). Trimming cost V 2 bases and J 2 bases, with 15 bases left between them. Germline V lookup: CDR1 SGHRS, CDR2 YFSETQ. This CDR3 has 16 residues. The CDR3 is CASSFSLTGFTDTQYF. The CDR3 DNA is TGCGCCAGCAGCTTTAGTCTGACGGGATTCACAGATACGCAGTATTTT.

Ten or more counts support this clonotype. The chain links TRBV10-3 to TRBJ2-7; unclear D gene. This CDR3 spans 13 amino acids. Trimming took off 4 bases at V and 2 bases at J, with 9 bases between the two ends. The germline V gene has CDR1 ENHRY and CDR2 SYGVKD. As DNA, the CDR3 is TGTGCCATCAGTGGAGGCCAGCCCTACGAGCAGTACTTC. Amino acid sequence: CAISGGQPYEQYF.

The table lists this clonotype with a few counts. This chain connects TRBV20-1 to TRBJ2-7; 9 bases are a match to TRBD2. Germline V gene sequence: CDR1 DFQATT, CDR2 SNEGSKA (reference sequence). The CDR3 consists of 18 residues. V shed 3 bases and J 7 bases; nucleotides not matched to a gene: 22. This chain's CDR3 is CSARVASGNRAPIHEQYF. For the CDR3, the DNA is TGCAGTGCTAGGGTGGCTAGCGGGAATCGGGCCCCTATACATGAGCAGTACTTC.

This clonotype was detected a few times. The chain combines TRBV27 with TRBJ2-2, with 7 nucleotides matching TRBD1. The V and J ends lost 6 bases and 6 bases, in that order; junction bases with no gene match: 10. Germline V gene data show CDR1 as MNHEY and CDR2 as SMNVEV (reference sequence). This CDR3 region has 15 residues. The CDR3 bases are TGTGCCAGCAGAAGGAGACAGGGTGGGGCCGGGGAGCTGTTTTTT. Translating gives CASRRRQGGAGELFF.

In its sample, this clonotype was seen many times. The rearrangement uses TRBV7-2 and TRBJ1-1; D may be TRBD1 (5 bases). The CDR3 runs 14 residues. The V gene lost 5 bases and the J gene lost 6 bases, with 16 bases spanning the gap. The germline V gene encodes CDR1 SGHTA and CDR2 FQGNSA. CDR3 in amino acids: CASSTSYRDPEAFF. In DNA form, the CDR3 reads TGTGCCAGCAGCACATCCTACCGGGACCCTGAAGCTTTCTTT.

CDR3 protein: CASGPDGLNTEAFF. The CDR3 region has the DNA TGTGCTAGTGGCCCGGACGGGCTGAACACTGAAGCTTTCTTT. The chain combines TRBV12-5 with TRBJ1-1; D is uncertain. The CDR3 is 14 residues long. The V end was cut by 6 bases, the J end by 0 bases, with 11 bases between. Germline-derived CDR1 and CDR2 are LGHNT and FRNRAP.

The gene calls are TRBV20-1 and TRBJ2-3; 11 positions agree with TRBD1. This CDR3 contains 15 residues. The ends lost 0 bases at V and 6 bases at J; junction bases unmatched: 5. CDR1 and CDR2 from the germline V gene are DFQATT and SNEGSKA (reference sequence). The CDR3, as DNA: TGCAGTGCTAGAGATTGGGACAGGGGGTCCGATACGCAGTATTTT. Encoded protein: CSARDWDRGSDTQYF.

This clonotype was seen repeatedly, ten times or more. The chain joins TRBV12-3 or TRBV12-4 to TRBJ2-1; 13 nucleotides align to TRBD2. Unmatched junction bases numbered 6, after V lost 3 bases and J lost 7 bases. This CDR3 is 16 amino acids long. CDR3 nucleotide sequence: TGTGCCAGCAGTTTGGGGGGACTAGCGGGACTGAATGAGCAGTTCTTC. Protein sequence: CASSLGGLAGLNEQFF.

V usage is TRBV6-1 and J usage is TRBJ1-2; D is unclear. Trimming pared 6 bases from V and 6 bases from J, leaving 17 bases between. The CDR3 totals 14 residues. Germline values: CDR1 MNHNS, CDR2 SASEGT. CDR3 protein: CASRRGASTNGYTF. Written as DNA, the CDR3 is TGTGCCAGCAGACGGGGAGCATCGACGAATGGCTACACCTTC.

This clonotype has a count of ten or more. The J gene is TRBJ2-7, the V gene TRBV5-1; D unresolved. The V end was cut by 0 bases, the J end by 2 bases, with 6 bases between. There are 13 residues in the CDR3. The V gene's germline CDR1 is SGHRS and CDR2 YFSETQ. The CDR3 nucleotides read TGCGCCAGCAGCTTGGACACCACCTACGAGCAGTACTTC. Its translation: CASSLDTTYEQYF.

The chain carries TRBV5-1 and TRBJ2-7; 7 bases are a match to TRBD2. The CDR3 runs to 15 residues. CDR1 is SGHRS and CDR2 is YFSETQ in the germline V gene. V was clipped by 2 bases and J by 0 bases; unmatched bases: 5. The CDR3 DNA reads TGCGCCAGCAGCTTTCTAGCGGATAGCTCCTACGAGCAGTACTTC. This gives the protein CASSFLADSSYEQYF.

In its sample, this clonotype was seen a few times. The chain recombines TRBV12-3 or TRBV12-4 with TRBJ1-2; 9 bases are shared with TRBD1. The CDR3 loop spans 13 amino acids. V trimming: 5 bases; J trimming: 8 bases; junction bases outside the gene matches: 6. The CDR3 here is CASSPRTGVGYTF. In DNA, the CDR3 is TGTGCCAGCAGTCCTCGGACAGGGGTAGGCTACACCTTC.

This clonotype has just a few counts. The V and J genes are TRBV28 and TRBJ2-1; D unresolved. Trimming took 5 bases from V and 8 from J, leaving 19 bases between them. The germline CDR1 and CDR2 sequences are MDHEN and SYDVKM. CDR3 length: 15 amino acids. In nucleotides, the CDR3 is TGTGCCAGCAGTCGACTCACAGAGGCAATGGATGAGCAGTTCTTC. Protein sequence: CASSRLTEAMDEQFF. The full variable domain, in which reference TRBV28 and TRBJ2-1 provide the parts outside the CDR3, is DVKVTQSSRYLVKRTGEKVFLECVQDMDHENMFWYRQDPGLGLRLIYFSYDVKMKEKGDIPEGYSVSREKKERFSLILESASTNQTSMYLCASSRLTEAMDEQFFGPGTRLTVL.

This clonotype was counted at least ten times. This sequence joins TRBV29-1 and TRBJ2-7; 8 positions match TRBD1. The CDR3 length is 14 residues. V shed 4 bases and J 1 base; nucleotides not matched to a gene: 6. Per the germline V gene, CDR1 is SQVTM and CDR2 is ANQGSEA. The CDR3 sequence: CSVATGAKSYEQYF. DNA of the CDR3: TGCAGCGTTGCGACAGGGGCGAAATCCTACGAGCAGTACTTC.

The genes are TRBV11-2 and TRBJ2-1; 14 bases are shared with TRBD2. CDR3 size: 19 residues. V lost 4 bases to trimming and J lost 8 bases; unmatched junction nucleotides: 16. The V gene's germline CDR1 is SGHAT and CDR2 FQNNGV. The CDR3 nucleotides read TGTGCCAGCAGCTCCATGACTAGCGGGGGGGTTTTGGTTATCGATGAGCAGTTCTTC. Amino acids: CASSSMTSGGVLVIDEQFF. The full variable domain, in which reference TRBV11-2 and TRBJ2-1 provide the parts outside the CDR3, is EAGVAQSPRYKIIEKRQSVAFWCNPISGHATLYWYQQILGQGPKLLIQFQNNGVVDDSQLPKDRFSAERLKGVDSTLKIQPAKLEDSAVYLCASSSMTSGGVLVIDEQFFGPGTRLTVL.

The chain links TRBV6-6 to TRBJ2-2, with D possibly TRBD2 on 6 matching bases. The V and J ends lost 6 bases and 6 bases respectively, with 11 bases between them. The CDR3 runs 13 residues. Germline CDR1 MNHNY, CDR2 SVGAGI (reference sequence). The DNA for the CDR3 is TGTGCCAGCAGAGGGCGGGGCCCCGGGGAGCTGTTTTTT. Residues: CASRGRGPGELFF.

The sample holds a few counts of this clonotype. This rearrangement joins TRBV24-1 to TRBJ2-3; D perhaps matches TRBD2 (5 bases). Trimming left V 1 base short and J 0 bases short, with 16 bases between. The CDR3 spans 18 residues. Per the germline V gene, CDR1 is KGHDR and CDR2 is SFDVKD. The CDR3 spells CATSDFPPERSSTDTQYF. The CDR3 bases are TGTGCCACCAGTGATTTTCCTCCCGAGCGGTCTAGCACAGATACGCAGTATTTT.

V is TRBV6-5 and J is TRBJ2-2, with a possible D match to TRBD2 (6 bases). The germline V gene has CDR1 MNHEY and CDR2 SVGAGI. Trimming took off 0 bases at V and 7 bases at J, with 9 bases between the two ends. The CDR3 spans 14 residues. The CDR3 protein is CASSYSNGGGELFF. The DNA of the CDR3 is TGTGCCAGCAGTTACTCGAACGGGGGCGGGGAGCTGTTTTTT.

This clonotype was seen a handful of times. V usage is TRBV6-2 or TRBV6-3 and J usage is TRBJ2-1; 10 bases agree with TRBD1. Losses at the gene ends were 0 bases for V and 10 bases for J; bases not matched to a gene: 3. The CDR3 consists of 14 residues. Germline CDR1 and CDR2: MNHEY and SVGEGT. The CDR3 sequence is CASSYSGQGREQFF. The CDR3, as DNA: TGTGCCAGCAGTTACTCGGGACAGGGGCGGGAGCAGTTCTTC.

This chain links TRBV28 with TRBJ2-7; 7 nucleotides align to TRBD1. CDR1 is MDHEN, CDR2 SYDVKM, per germline. With 5 bases clipped from V and 3 bases from J, the junction kept 7 bases outside the gene matches. The CDR3 spans 14 residues. The DNA for the CDR3 is TGTGCCAGCAGTCCCCAGGGGGTTCGCTACGAGCAGTACTTC. Protein: CASSPQGVRYEQYF.

This clonotype turned up a few times. The chain joins TRBV25-1 to TRBJ2-7; 8 bases align to TRBD2. This CDR3 is 14 amino acids long. Germline CDR1 is MGHDK and CDR2 is SYGVNS. The J segment lost 0 bases and the V segment lost 6 bases, leaving 4 bases of the junction unmatched. This chain's CDR3 is CASSKGLASYEQYF. CDR3 bases: TGTGCCAGCAGCAAAGGACTAGCCTCCTACGAGCAGTACTTC.

This clonotype was found a few times. V usage is TRBV28 and J usage is TRBJ2-1, with 12 bases that match TRBD2. Per the germline V gene, CDR1 is MDHEN and CDR2 is SYDVKM. The CDR3 covers 15 residues. V trimming: 6 bases; J trimming: 4 bases; junction bases outside the gene matches: 4. The CDR3 DNA follows: TGTGCCAGCAGGACCGGGACTAGCGGGTACAATGAGCAGTTCTTC. Its protein is CASRTGTSGYNEQFF.

The V and J genes are TRBV6-1 and TRBJ2-1; TRBD2 might be the D (6 bases). Germline lookup yields CDR1 MNHNS and CDR2 SASEGT. The CDR3 runs 16 residues. V lost 7 bases and J 9 bases, leaving 25 bases between the germline ends. The CDR3 sequence is CASTPKGGVFGSEQFF. For the CDR3, the DNA is TGTGCCAGCACCCCTAAGGGCGGGGTGTTTGGAAGTGAGCAGTTCTTC.

In its sample, this clonotype was seen many times. The rearrangement links TRBV20-1 to TRBJ1-4, with a possible D match to TRBD1 (5 bases). In germline, CDR1 is DFQATT, CDR2 SNEGSKA (reference sequence). This CDR3 region has 15 residues. Trimming removed 3 bases from V and 0 bases from J, with 11 bases in between. CDR3 nucleotide sequence: TGCAGTGCTAGTAGGGGATCCTCAACTAATGAAAAACTGTTTTTT. It codes for CSASRGSSTNEKLFF.

The CDR3 DNA reads TGTGCCAGCAGCTTAACGACAGGCCCAAAGGGCAATCAGCCCCAGCATTTT. Residues: CASSLTTGPKGNQPQHF. V is TRBV7-3 and J is TRBJ1-5; the D gene is possibly TRBD1 (6 bases). CDR3 length: 17 amino acids. V was trimmed by 0 bases and J by 2 bases, leaving 14 bases between them. CDR1 and CDR2 from the germline V gene are SGHTA and FQGTGA.

The chain is built from TRBV27 and TRBJ2-1; 8 positions match TRBD2. After removal of 7 bases from V and 7 bases from J, the junction contained 9 bases not matched to a gene. The CDR3 is 14 amino acids. CDR1 and CDR2 (germline): MNHEY, SMNVEV (reference sequence). Written as DNA, the CDR3 is TGTGCCAGCATGCTCCCCGGGGGGGGAAATGAGCAGTTCTTC. Protein: CASMLPGGGNEQFF.